A selection of T cell receptor beta chains follows, all from one sample in a study of blood T cell repertoires in COVID-19. The repertoire was sequenced with immunoSEQ multiplex PCR; TCRdb's copy has only in-frame clones and lacks some. The table includes about 240,000 clones, around 90% detected once. The sample was peripheral blood. Receptor source: a man under 40 with COVID-19, enrolled during active disease. CDR3s include the opening cysteine and the closing phenylalanine or tryptophan. A D gene is named only where the DNA matches it firmly. Clone size is stated in some rows and not others, as once, few, many or a class when expanded.

>-|TRBJ2-3|-|TRBV23-1|15
TGCGCCAGCGGGGCAAAGAATTACGGCACAGATACGCAGTATTTT
CASGAKNYGTDTQYF
>TRBD1|TRBJ1-1|-|TRBV7-9|15
TGTGCCAGCAGCTTAGCGGGGGGACAGTGGACTGAAGCTTTCTTT
CASSLAGGQWTEAFF
>TRBD1|TRBJ2-5|-|TRBV3-1/TRBV3-2|15
TGTGCCAGCAGCCCGCGGACAGGACACCAAGAGACCCAGTACTTC
CASSPRTGHQETQYF
>-|TRBJ1-1|once|TRBV4-1|13
TGCGCCAGCAGCCAAGGGAACAGCTATGAAGCTTTCTTT
CASSQGNSYEAFF
>-|TRBJ2-5|-|TRBV7-9|13
TGTGCCAGCAGCCGAGGGTTCCAAGAGACCCAGTACTTC
CASSRGFQETQYF
>TRBD1|TRBJ1-5|-|TRBV2|13
TGTGCCAGCAGCGAACAACGACAGGGTTCGTGTCATTTT
CASSEQRQGSCHF
>TRBD1|TRBJ2-4|-|TRBV19|17
TGTGCCAGTAGTAGCAGAATCTCCGGGACAGGGAGGAACATTCAGTACTTC
CASSSRISGTGRNIQYF
>TRBD1|TRBJ2-7|-|TRBV7-9|14
TGTGCCAGCAGCCATACAGGGGGCGGGTCCGAGCAGTACTTC
CASSHTGGGSEQYF
>TRBD1|TRBJ2-7|-|TRBV18|15
TGTGCCAGCTCACTATCCGGGACAGCCTCCTACGAGCAGTACTTC
CASSLSGTASYEQYF
>-|TRBJ1-6|-|TRBV10-3|12
TGTGCCATAGGGTCGGGAAATTCACCCCTCCACTTT
CAIGSGNSPLHF
>-|TRBJ1-5|-|TRBV7-2|15
TGTGCCAGCAGCTTACGGGAAGCCAGCAATCAGCCCCAGCATTTT
CASSLREASNQPQHF